This T cell receptor (beta chain) is from a study of identical twins. Germline CDR1 reads SGHTA; CDR2 reads FQGNSA. V was cut by 3 bases and J by 5 bases, with 11 bases left in between. The CDR3 totals 13 residues. This clonotype was seen at least ten times. The antigen is not known. A universal primer site arose from template switching, and cDNA bore unique molecular identifiers. TCRdb itself ran the 5' RACE reads through MiXCR, one entry per CDR3 protein. This table has some 600,000 distinct CDR3 sequences, roughly 7.1% appearing once. The study's findings and limits: Cross-sectional statistical analysis, not tracking of the same donors, underpinned the conclusions. Modeled out-of-frame TCR alpha sharing in monozygotic twins fell below observed levels.

This sample also belongs to another study, concerning yellow fever vaccine responses in identical twins.

V and J are TRBV7-2 and TRBJ2-7; TRBD1 is a possible D gene (5 bases). The sequenced material came from PBMCs. The source is a woman between 18 and 29 years old in good health. CDR3 loop: CASSFREIHEQYF. CDR3 DNA sequence: TGTGCCAGCAGCTTCAGGGAAATACACGAGCAGTACTTC.